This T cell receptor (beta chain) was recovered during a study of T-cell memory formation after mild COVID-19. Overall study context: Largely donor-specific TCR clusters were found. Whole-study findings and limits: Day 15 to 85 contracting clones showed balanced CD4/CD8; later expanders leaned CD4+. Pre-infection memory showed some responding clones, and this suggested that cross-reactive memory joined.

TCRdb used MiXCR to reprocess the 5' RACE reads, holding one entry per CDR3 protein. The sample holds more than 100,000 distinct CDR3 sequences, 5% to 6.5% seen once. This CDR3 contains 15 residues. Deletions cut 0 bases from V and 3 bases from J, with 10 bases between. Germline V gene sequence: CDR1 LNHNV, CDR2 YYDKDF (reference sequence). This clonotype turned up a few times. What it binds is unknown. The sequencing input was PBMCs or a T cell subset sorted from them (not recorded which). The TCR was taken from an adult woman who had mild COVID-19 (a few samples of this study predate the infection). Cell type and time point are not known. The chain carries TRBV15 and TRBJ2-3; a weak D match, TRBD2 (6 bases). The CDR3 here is CATSRDGGGTDTQYF. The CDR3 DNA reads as TGTGCCACCAGCAGAGATGGTGGGGGGACAGATACGCAGTATTTT.